The next 7 T cell receptor beta chains were all read from a single sample in a study of blood T cell repertoires in COVID-19. Only in-frame clones appear in the TCRdb table, and some are missing; sequencing was by immunoSEQ multiplex PCR. The sample shows about 270,000 clones, approximately 86% of them seen only once. Input material: PBMCs or T cells enriched from blood (not recorded which). The receptors were sampled from a woman under 30 who had recovered from COVID-19.

This chain links TRBV6-5 with TRBJ2-5, with D possibly matching TRBD1 (7 bases). This CDR3 has 14 amino acids. Germline values: CDR1 MNHEY, CDR2 SVGAGI. The V gene lost 7 bases and the J gene lost 5 bases, with 17 bases spanning the gap. In DNA form, the CDR3 reads TGTGCCAGCAACTCGCGCAGGGGGGCGGAGACCCAGTACTTC. As protein: CASNSRRGAETQYF.

The genes are TRBV5-4 and TRBJ2-1; 8 bases fit TRBD2. The CDR3 is made up of 15 amino acids. V was pared by 0 bases and J by 6 bases, with 5 bases of the junction left unmatched. The V gene's germline CDR1 is SGHNT and CDR2 YYREEE (reference sequence). CDR3: CASSLDGGVSNEQFF. The CDR3 region has the DNA TGTGCCAGCAGCTTGGACGGGGGGGTGTCCAATGAGCAGTTCTTC. The variable domain in full, completed from reference TRBV5-4 and TRBJ2-1, reads ETGVTQSPTHLIKTRGQQVTLRCSSQSGHNTVSWYQQALGQGPQFIFQYYREEENGRGNFPPRFSGLQFPNYSSELNVNALELDDSALYLCASSLDGGVSNEQFFGPGTRLTVL.

The rearrangement links TRBV10-2 to TRBJ2-1, with TRBD2 matching 13 bases. Per germline, CDR1 WSHSY and CDR2 SAAADI. With V trimmed by 6 bases and J by 0 bases, 8 bases remained unmatched. The CDR3 has 18 amino acids. This CDR3 reads CASSEGLAGESSYNEQFF. Written as DNA, the CDR3 is TGCGCCAGCAGCGAAGGACTAGCGGGAGAATCCTCCTACAATGAGCAGTTCTTC.

The J gene is TRBJ1-3, the V gene TRBV5-1; D remains ambiguous. Per the germline V gene, CDR1 is SGHRS and CDR2 is YFSETQ. Trimming removed 4 bases at V and 0 bases at J, with 14 bases between. This CDR3 is built from 16 residues. CDR3 nucleotide sequence: TGCGCCAGCAGCAAATCTGACGGAGGCTCTGGAAACACCATATATTTT. The encoded protein is CASSKSDGGSGNTIYF.

The chain uses TRBV6-1 and TRBJ1-6, with 7 bases fitting TRBD1. In germline, CDR1 is MNHNS, CDR2 SASEGT. V lost 4 bases to trimming and J lost 4 bases; unmatched junction nucleotides: 16. The CDR3 totals 19 residues. The CDR3 loop reads CASSVNRGFSEVYNSPLHF. The DNA of the CDR3 is TGTGCCAGCAGTGTAAACAGGGGATTTTCTGAAGTTTATAATTCACCCCTCCACTTT.

This clone has more than one count but fewer than ten. J is TRBJ1-1 and V is TRBV2; no reliable D call. The CDR3 sequence is 13 residues long. V was cut by 0 bases and J by 3 bases, with 5 bases left in between. Germline loops: CDR1 SNHLY, CDR2 FYNNEI. CDR3 in amino acids: CASSEALYTEAFF. The DNA for the CDR3 is TGTGCCAGCAGTGAAGCCTTGTACACTGAAGCTTTCTTT.

The rearrangement uses TRBV6-5 and TRBJ2-6, with no clear D. Germline CDR1 reads MNHEY; CDR2 reads SVGAGI. This CDR3 comprises 14 residues. The germline V and J ends were trimmed by 6 bases and 5 bases, with 11 bases remaining between them. CDR3 DNA: TGTGCCAGCAGCCACTACTCGCGGGCCAACGTCCTGACTTTC. This encodes CASSHYSRANVLTF.